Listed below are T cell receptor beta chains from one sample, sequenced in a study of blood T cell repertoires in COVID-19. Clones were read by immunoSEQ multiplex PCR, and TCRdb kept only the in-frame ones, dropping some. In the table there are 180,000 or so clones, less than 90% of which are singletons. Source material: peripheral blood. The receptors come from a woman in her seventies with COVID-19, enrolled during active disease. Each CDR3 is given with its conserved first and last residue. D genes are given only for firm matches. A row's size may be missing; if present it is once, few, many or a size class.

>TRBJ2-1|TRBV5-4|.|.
CATNRDSYEQFF
TGTGCCACCAACCGGGACTCCTATGAGCAGTTCTTC
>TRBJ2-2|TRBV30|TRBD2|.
CAWGTSDPGELFF
TGTGCCTGGGGGACTAGCGACCCCGGGGAGCTGTTTTTT
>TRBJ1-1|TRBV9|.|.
CASSILGVAEAFF
TGTGCCAGCAGCATCCTCGGGGTGGCTGAAGCTTTCTTT
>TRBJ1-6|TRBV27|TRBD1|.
CASSLGQGSSPLHF
TGTGCCAGCAGTTTGGGACAGGGGTCTTCACCCCTCCACTTT
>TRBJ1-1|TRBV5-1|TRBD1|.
CASSLKQGPTEAFF
TGCGCCAGCAGCTTGAAACAGGGGCCCACTGAAGCTTTCTTT
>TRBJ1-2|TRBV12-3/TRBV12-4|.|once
CASSRQGNYGYTF
TGTGCCAGCAGTCGGCAGGGGAACTATGGCTACACCTTC
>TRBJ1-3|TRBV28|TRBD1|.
CASSKQGLSGNTIYF
TGTGCCAGCAGTAAACAGGGGCTCTCTGGAAACACCATATATTTT
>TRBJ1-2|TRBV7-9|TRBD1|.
CASSFITPGQGGGYTF
TGTGCCAGCAGCTTCATCACCCCGGGACAGGGAGGGGGCTACACCTTC
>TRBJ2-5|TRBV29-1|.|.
CSAGIQEETQYF
TGCAGCGCTGGAATACAGGAAGAGACCCAGTACTTC
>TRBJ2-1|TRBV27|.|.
CASSFREGGNEQFF
TGTGCCAGCAGTTTCCGTGAGGGAGGCAATGAGCAGTTCTTC
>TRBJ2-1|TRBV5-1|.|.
CASSSASSYNEQFF
TGCGCCAGCAGCTCCGCGAGCTCCTACAATGAGCAGTTCTTC
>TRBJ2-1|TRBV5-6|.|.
CASSFGSVDYNEQFF
TGTGCCAGCAGCTTTGGGAGCGTGGACTACAATGAGCAGTTCTTC
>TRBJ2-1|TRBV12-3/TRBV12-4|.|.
CASSLDLEQFF
TGTGCCAGCAGTTTAGATCTTGAGCAGTTCTTC
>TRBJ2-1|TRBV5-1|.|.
CASSVGGSYNEQFF
TGCGCCAGCAGCGTCGGGGGATCCTACAATGAGCAGTTCTTC
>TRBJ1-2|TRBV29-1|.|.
CSVDRAGYTF
TGCAGCGTTGACAGGGCCGGCTACACCTTC
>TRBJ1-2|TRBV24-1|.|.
CATSEGPRTANYGYTF
TGTGCCACCAGTGAAGGACCGCGGACAGCTAACTATGGCTACACCTTC
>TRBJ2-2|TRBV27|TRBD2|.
CASAGVHTGELFF
TGTGCCAGCGCGGGGGTTCACACCGGGGAGCTGTTTTTT
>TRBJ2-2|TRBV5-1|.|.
CASKWSDAAGELFF
TGCGCCAGCAAATGGTCCGACGCGGCGGGGGAGCTGTTTTTT
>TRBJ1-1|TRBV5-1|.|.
CASSGDTPNTEAFF
TGCGCCAGCAGCGGGGACACGCCGAACACTGAAGCTTTCTTT
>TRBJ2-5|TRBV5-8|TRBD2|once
CASSPRAGGPKKTQYF
TGTGCCAGCAGCCCGCGAGCGGGGGGGCCTAAGAAGACCCAGTACTTC
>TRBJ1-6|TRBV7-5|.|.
CARSLDVGQVVSYNSPLHF
TGTGCCAGAAGCTTAGACGTGGGACAGGTTGTCTCCTATAATTCACCCCTCCACTTT
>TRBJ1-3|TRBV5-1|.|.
CASSVVDWEPGNTIYF
TGCGCCAGCAGCGTGGTAGATTGGGAGCCTGGAAACACCATATATTTT
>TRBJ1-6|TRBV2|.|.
CASSEKSGGNSPLHF
TGTGCCAGCAGTGAAAAGTCAGGAGGGAATTCACCCCTCCACTTT
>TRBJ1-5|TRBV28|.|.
CASARTVGGNQPQHF
TGTGCCAGCGCCCGGACTGTCGGTGGCAATCAGCCCCAGCATTTT
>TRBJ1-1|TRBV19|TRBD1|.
CASSIGTGQGNTEAFF
TGTGCCAGTAGTATAGGGACGGGACAGGGGAATACTGAAGCTTTCTTT
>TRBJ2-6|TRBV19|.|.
CASSIAGLYSGANVLTF
TGTGCCAGTAGTATCGCCGGACTTTACTCTGGGGCCAACGTCCTGACTTTC
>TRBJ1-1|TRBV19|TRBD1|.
CASSPGTGITEAFF
TGTGCCAGTAGTCCCGGGACAGGGATCACTGAAGCTTTCTTT
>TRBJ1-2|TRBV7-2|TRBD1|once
CASSQGQGRFYGYTF
TGTGCCAGCAGCCAAGGACAGGGAAGATTCTATGGCTACACCTTC
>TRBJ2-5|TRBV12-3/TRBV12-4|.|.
CASSLAGGETQYF
TGTGCCAGCAGTTTAGCGGGGGGAGAGACCCAGTACTTC
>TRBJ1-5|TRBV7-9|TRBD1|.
CASSFGTGVQPQHF
TGTGCCAGCAGCTTCGGGACAGGGGTTCAGCCCCAGCATTTT
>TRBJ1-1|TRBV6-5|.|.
CATHQNMNTEAFF
TGTGCCACTCATCAGAACATGAACACTGAAGCTTTCTTT
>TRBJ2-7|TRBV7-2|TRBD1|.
CASSLLTGGAGEQYF
TGTGCCAGCAGCCTTCTGACAGGGGGCGCGGGGGAGCAGTACTTC
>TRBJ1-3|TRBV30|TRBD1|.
CAWSVLYPGQGSSGNTIYF
TGTGCCTGGAGTGTACTTTATCCGGGACAGGGGAGCTCTGGAAACACCATATATTTT
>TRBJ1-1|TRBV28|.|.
CASSSEGRGTEAFF
TGTGCCAGCAGTAGCGAGGGTCGGGGAACTGAAGCTTTCTTT
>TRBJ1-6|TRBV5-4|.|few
CASSLVSSPGTLHF
TGTGCCAGCAGCTTGGTCTCTTCCCCAGGCACCCTCCACTTT
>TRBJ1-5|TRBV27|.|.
CASSLSWAQPQHF
TGTGCCAGCAGTTTATCATGGGCTCAGCCCCAGCATTTT
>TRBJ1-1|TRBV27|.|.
CASTPRTGRHMNTEAFF
TGTGCCAGCACCCCGAGAACAGGTCGTCATATGAACACTGAAGCTTTCTTT
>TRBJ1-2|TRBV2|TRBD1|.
CASSVSVGQGGNYGYTF
TGTGCCAGCAGTGTAAGCGTAGGACAGGGGGGCAACTATGGCTACACCTTC
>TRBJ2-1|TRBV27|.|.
CASSSMAGSYNEQFF
TGTGCCAGCAGTTCGATGGCAGGCTCCTACAATGAGCAGTTCTTC
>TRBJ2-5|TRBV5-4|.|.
CASSLTATAGQETQYF
TGTGCCAGCAGCTTGACAGCCACCGCGGGCCAAGAGACCCAGTACTTC
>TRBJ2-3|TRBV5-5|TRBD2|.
CASSRILAGGGTDTQYF
TGTGCCAGCAGCCGGATACTAGCGGGAGGAGGCACAGATACGCAGTATTTT
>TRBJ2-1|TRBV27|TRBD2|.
CASSLYGGGAYNEQFF
TGTGCCAGCAGTCTGTATGGCGGGGGGGCGTACAATGAGCAGTTCTTC